The clone carrying this TCR beta chain was counted many times. Antigen: not known. TCRdb processed the 5' RACE reads anew with MiXCR; each CDR3 protein has one entry. The repertoire holds approximately 140,000 distinct CDR3 sequences, around 9.3% seen once, with approximately 3.5% in the top ten. Trimming stripped 0 bases from V and 0 bases from J, with 15 bases between. The CDR3 length is 18 residues. The germline gives CDR1 LNHNV, CDR2 YYDKDF (reference sequence). This record belongs to a study of CD8 T cells in ankylosing spondylitis. Study-wide findings and caveats: One TCR beta motif, made up of seven to nine highly homologous variants, appeared characteristic of ankylosing spondylitis blood. Clones linked with disease were CD8+ and fairly uncommon in the peripheral blood. In ankylosing spondylitis patients, matched synovial fluid reportedly showed significant enrichment of disease-linked clones. Existing reports had already noted some motif variants in reactive arthritis synovial fluid and blood.

The clonotype comes from a male donor with ankylosing spondylitis or in good health (not recorded which). The genes are TRBV15 and TRBJ1-3; D possibly corresponds to TRBD1 (6 bases). Sequenced: blood, either unsorted or a sorted T cell fraction (not recorded which). CDR3 DNA: TGTGCCACCAGCAGAGATCCGCCAGGGGCGTTCTCTGGAAACACCATATATTTT. Protein sequence: CATSRDPPGAFSGNTIYF.